This T cell receptor beta chain stems from a study of blood T cell repertoires in COVID-19. Whole-study context: The United States, Italy and Spain provided the acute and convalescent COVID-19 samples.

Germline V gives CDR1 MDHEN, CDR2 SYDVKM. V was clipped by 8 bases and J by 4 bases; unmatched bases: 11. The CDR3 has 15 residues. Assay: immunoSEQ multiplex PCR; the TCRdb copy retains only in-frame clones and omits some. Of some 49,000 clones in the sample, around 86% were seen once. It was during active infection that Seattle patients were enrolled and then longitudinally followed. The chain links TRBV28 to TRBJ1-2, with 9 nucleotides matching TRBD1. The receptor was isolated from an elderly woman with COVID-19, enrolled during active disease. The sample consisted of peripheral blood. The CDR3 DNA is TGTGCCAGCCGGGGGACAGGGCGAATAGTCTATGGCTACACCTTC. It is translated as CASRGTGRIVYGYTF.